These 8 T cell receptor beta chains were sequenced from one sample in a study of blood T cell repertoires in COVID-19. Method: immunoSEQ multiplex PCR; TCRdb's copy keeps in-frame clones and lacks some. In the table there are some 140,000 clones, roughly 89% of which are singletons. Sequencing input: peripheral blood. These TCRs come from a man aged 50 to 60 with acute or convalescent COVID-19.

The rearrangement uses TRBV4-1 and TRBJ2-5, with D perhaps TRBD2 (5 bases). V shed 3 bases and J shed 5 bases, with 19 bases lying between them. The CDR3 is made up of 16 amino acids. CDR1 is MGHRA and CDR2 is YSYEKL in the germline V gene. In DNA form, the CDR3 reads TGCGCCAGCAGCCATACTAGGGTGGGCCCCCGGGAGACCCAGTACTTC. Residues: CASSHTRVGPRETQYF.

As for this clone: Sequence at one end of the junction differs from germline and may be a read error. The chain recombines TRBV2 with TRBJ2-3, with 10 bases that match TRBD2. This CDR3 has 15 residues. Germline loops: CDR1 SNHLY, CDR2 FYNNEI. Written as DNA, the CDR3 is TGTGCCAGCAGGGAAGCGGGAGGGCGCCCAGATACGCAGTATTTT. This encodes CASREAGGRPDTQYF.

The CDR3 DNA sequence: TGTGCCAGCAGCCCTATTGTGAGCACCGCGAGGGCTGAAGCTTTCTTT. It translates to CASSPIVSTARAEAFF. The chain couples TRBV6-2 or TRBV6-3 to TRBJ1-1; D call uncertain. CDR1 MNHEY and CDR2 SVGEGT come from the germline V gene. Trimming pared 6 bases from V and 6 bases from J, leaving 23 bases between. This CDR3 region has 16 residues.

This rearrangement joins TRBV28 to TRBJ2-2; 8 positions agree with TRBD2. This CDR3 contains 16 residues. Trimming took 6 bases from V and 4 from J; bases not matched to a gene: 10. Germline assignment: CDR1 MDHEN and CDR2 SYDVKM. The CDR3 protein is CASSPTGTRLTGELFF. The CDR3 DNA follows: TGTGCCAGCAGCCCTACCGGGACTAGGCTCACCGGGGAGCTGTTTTTT.

This clone was seen only once. The chain has TRBV9 and TRBJ2-3; weak D call: TRBD1 (6 bases). V was clipped by 2 bases and J by 10 bases, with 17 bases between them. This CDR3 contains 14 residues. Germline-derived CDR1 and CDR2 are SGDLS and YYNGEE. CDR3 DNA: TGTGCCAGCAGCGTCCGGGACACAGTCACCGCGCAGTATTTT. Protein: CASSVRDTVTAQYF.

This clone was counted once. The J gene is TRBJ1-4, the V gene TRBV7-9; D gene uncertain. There are 14 residues in the CDR3. The V and J ends lost 1 base and 2 bases respectively, with 5 bases between them. Germline loops: CDR1 SEHNR, CDR2 FQNEAQ (reference sequence). The CDR3 region has the DNA TGTGCCAGCAGCTTAGGAGCGACTAATGAAAAACTGTTTTTT. Residues: CASSLGATNEKLFF.

The chain uses TRBV20-1 and TRBJ2-2, with 9 bases lining up with TRBD1. The ends lost 6 bases at V and 2 bases at J; junction bases unmatched: 10. This CDR3 spans 16 amino acids. Per germline, CDR1 DFQATT and CDR2 SNEGSKA (reference sequence). The CDR3 here is CSASPQGAPNTGELFF. CDR3 coding DNA: TGCAGTGCGAGTCCACAGGGGGCGCCCAACACCGGGGAGCTGTTTTTT.

The rearrangement uses TRBV6-5 and TRBJ2-2, with TRBD1 as a possible D gene (6 bases). The CDR3 has 13 amino acids. Trimming stripped 4 bases from V and 6 bases from J, with 9 bases between. Germline V gives CDR1 MNHEY, CDR2 SVGAGI. The CDR3 sequence: CASSSQGPGELFF. For the CDR3, the DNA is TGTGCCAGCAGTTCACAGGGTCCCGGGGAGCTGTTTTTT.